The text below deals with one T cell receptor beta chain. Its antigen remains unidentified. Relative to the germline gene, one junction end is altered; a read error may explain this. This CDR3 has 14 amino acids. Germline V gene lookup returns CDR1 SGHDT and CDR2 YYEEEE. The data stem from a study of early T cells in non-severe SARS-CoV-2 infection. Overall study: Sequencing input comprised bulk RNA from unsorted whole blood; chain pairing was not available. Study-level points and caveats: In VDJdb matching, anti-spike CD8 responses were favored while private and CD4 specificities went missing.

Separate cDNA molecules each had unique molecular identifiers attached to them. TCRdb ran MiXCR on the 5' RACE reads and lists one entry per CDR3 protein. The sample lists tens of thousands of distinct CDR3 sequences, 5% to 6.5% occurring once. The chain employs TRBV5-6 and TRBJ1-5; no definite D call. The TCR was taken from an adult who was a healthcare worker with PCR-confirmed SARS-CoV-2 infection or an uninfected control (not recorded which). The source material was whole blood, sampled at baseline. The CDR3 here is CASSFRAGNQPQHF. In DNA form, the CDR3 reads TGTGCCAGCAGCTTCCGGGCGGGTAATCAGCCCCAGCATTTC.